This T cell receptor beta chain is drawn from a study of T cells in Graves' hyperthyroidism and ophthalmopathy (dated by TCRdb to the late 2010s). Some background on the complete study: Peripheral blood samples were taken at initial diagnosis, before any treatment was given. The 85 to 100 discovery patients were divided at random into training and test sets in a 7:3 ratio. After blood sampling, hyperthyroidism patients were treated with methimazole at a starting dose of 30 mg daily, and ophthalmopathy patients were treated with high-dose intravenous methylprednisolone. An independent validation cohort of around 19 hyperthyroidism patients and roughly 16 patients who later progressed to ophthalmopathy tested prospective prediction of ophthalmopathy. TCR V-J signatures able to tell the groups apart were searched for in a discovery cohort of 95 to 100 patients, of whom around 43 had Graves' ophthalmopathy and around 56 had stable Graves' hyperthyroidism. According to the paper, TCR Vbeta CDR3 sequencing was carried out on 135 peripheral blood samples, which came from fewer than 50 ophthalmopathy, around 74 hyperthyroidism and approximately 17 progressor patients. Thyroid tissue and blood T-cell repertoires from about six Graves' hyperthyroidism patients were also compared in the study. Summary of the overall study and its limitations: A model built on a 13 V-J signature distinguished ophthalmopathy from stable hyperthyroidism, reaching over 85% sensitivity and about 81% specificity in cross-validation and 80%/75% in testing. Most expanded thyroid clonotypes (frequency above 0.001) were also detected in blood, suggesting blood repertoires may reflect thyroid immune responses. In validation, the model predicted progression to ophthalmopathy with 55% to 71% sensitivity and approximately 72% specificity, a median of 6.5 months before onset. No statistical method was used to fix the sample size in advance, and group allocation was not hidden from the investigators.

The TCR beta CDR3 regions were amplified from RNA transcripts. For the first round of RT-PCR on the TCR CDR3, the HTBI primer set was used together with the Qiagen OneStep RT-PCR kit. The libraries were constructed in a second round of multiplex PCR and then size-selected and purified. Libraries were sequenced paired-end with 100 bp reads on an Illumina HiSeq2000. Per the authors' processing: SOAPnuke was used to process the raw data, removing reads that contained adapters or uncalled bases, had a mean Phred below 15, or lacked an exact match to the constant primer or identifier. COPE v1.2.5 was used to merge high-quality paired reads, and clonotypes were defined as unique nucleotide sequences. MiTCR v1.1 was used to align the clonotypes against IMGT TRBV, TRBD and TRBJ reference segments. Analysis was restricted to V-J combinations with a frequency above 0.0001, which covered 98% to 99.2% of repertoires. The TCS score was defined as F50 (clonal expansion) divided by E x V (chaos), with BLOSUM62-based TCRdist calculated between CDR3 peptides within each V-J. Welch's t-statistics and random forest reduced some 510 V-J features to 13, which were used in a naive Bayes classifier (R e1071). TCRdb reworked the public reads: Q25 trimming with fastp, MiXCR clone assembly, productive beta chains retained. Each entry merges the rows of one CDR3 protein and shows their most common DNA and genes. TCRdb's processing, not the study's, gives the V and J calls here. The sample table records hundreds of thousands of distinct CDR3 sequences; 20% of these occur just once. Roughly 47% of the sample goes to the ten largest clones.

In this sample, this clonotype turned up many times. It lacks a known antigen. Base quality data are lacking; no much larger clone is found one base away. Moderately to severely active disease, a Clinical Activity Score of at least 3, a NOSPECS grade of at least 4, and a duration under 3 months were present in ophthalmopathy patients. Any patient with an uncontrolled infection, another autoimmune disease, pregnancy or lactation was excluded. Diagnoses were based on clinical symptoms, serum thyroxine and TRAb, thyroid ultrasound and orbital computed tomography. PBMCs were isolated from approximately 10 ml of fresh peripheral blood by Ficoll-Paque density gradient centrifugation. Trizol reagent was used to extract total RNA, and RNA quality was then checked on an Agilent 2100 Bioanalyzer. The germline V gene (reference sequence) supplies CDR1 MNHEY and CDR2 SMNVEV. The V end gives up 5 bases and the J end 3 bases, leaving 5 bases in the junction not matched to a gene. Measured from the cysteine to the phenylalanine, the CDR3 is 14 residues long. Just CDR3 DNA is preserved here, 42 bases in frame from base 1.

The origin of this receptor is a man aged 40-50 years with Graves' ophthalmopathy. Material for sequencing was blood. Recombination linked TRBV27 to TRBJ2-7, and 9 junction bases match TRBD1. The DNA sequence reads TGTGCCAGCAGTATACAGGGGGCTAACTACGAGCAGTACTTC. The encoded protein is CASSIQGANYEQYF.